The 14 T cell receptor beta chains reported below all come from one sample, sequenced in a study of blood T cells in healthy people across ages. Next came a second PCR, run for roughly 6 to 11 cycles, which used a sample-barcoded 5' primer along with a J-beta primer mix. TCRdb ran MiXCR on the 5' RACE reads and lists one entry per CDR3 protein. Of around 800,000 distinct CDR3 sequences in the sample, around a quarter are singletons; the top ten hold about 3%. These same data were also listed under a study on T cells of mothers and their children.

Sequences were obtained from blood. The source is a boy between 5 and 17 years old in good health.

This clonotype has a handful of counts. A clone one base away is much larger, so this may be a read error. The chain carries TRBV3-1 and TRBJ1-2; no clear D gene. The CDR3 spans 14 residues. Germline CDR1 and CDR2: LGHDT and YNNKEL (reference sequence). The CDR3 here is CASSPNRTPGHGDF. CDR3 DNA sequence: TGTGCCAGCAGCCCGAACAGAACGCCTGGCCACGGGGACTTC. The variable domain in full, completed from reference TRBV3-1 and TRBJ1-2, reads DTAVSQTPKYLVTQMGNDKSIKCEQNLGHDTMYWYKQDSKKFLKIMFSYNNKELIINETVPNRFSPKSPDKAHLNLHINSLELGDSAVYFCASSPNRTPGHGDFGSGTRLTVV.

The chain recombines TRBV5-1 with TRBJ1-1; D is uncertain. Germline V gene sequence: CDR1 SGHRS, CDR2 YFSETQ. CDR3 length: 14 amino acids. V was clipped by 0 bases and J by 1 base, with 7 bases between them. DNA of the CDR3: TGCGCCAGCAGCTTGGAAGGATGGAACACTGAAGCTTTCTTT. Translating gives CASSLEGWNTEAFF.

This clonotype was seen a handful of times. This chain uses TRBV11-2 with TRBJ2-5; TRBD2 matches 8 bases. CDR1 and CDR2 (germline): SGHAT, FQNNGV. The CDR3 runs to 14 residues. With 0 bases clipped from V and 9 bases from J, the junction kept 6 bases outside the gene matches. The CDR3 sequence is CASSLDVAGKAQYF. For the CDR3, the DNA is TGTGCCAGCAGCTTAGATGTAGCGGGGAAGGCCCAGTACTTC.

The V gene is TRBV5-1, the J gene TRBJ2-5; 12 bases fit TRBD1. The germline V gene has CDR1 SGHRS and CDR2 YFSETQ. The CDR3 runs to 16 residues. J was trimmed by 4 bases and V by 2 bases; bases with no gene match: 6. The CDR3 reads CASSLRDRGLGETQYF. The CDR3 DNA reads TGCGCCAGCAGCTTACGGGACAGGGGGCTTGGAGAGACCCAGTACTTC.

This chain joins TRBV4-2 and TRBJ1-1; 7 bases agree with TRBD1. CDR1 is LGHNA and CDR2 is YNFKEQ in the germline V gene. CDR3 size: 16 residues. With V trimmed by 1 base and J by 1 base, 6 bases remained unmatched. The CDR3 DNA reads TGTGCCAGCAGCCAAGTAGACAGGGTAGGGAACACTGAAGCTTTCTTT. Its protein is CASSQVDRVGNTEAFF.

The chain is built from TRBV4-1 and TRBJ2-6; D remains ambiguous. The CDR3 length is 17 residues. Trimming cost V 0 bases and J 0 bases, with 9 bases left between them. Germline CDR1 MGHRA, CDR2 YSYEKL. DNA of the CDR3: TGCGCCAGCAGCCAAGATGTTCTCGTCTCTGGGGCCAACGTCCTGACTTTC. Protein: CASSQDVLVSGANVLTF.

This clonotype appeared a few times. The germline gene is not matched at one end of the junction; a read error may be the cause. The chain links TRBV6-1 to TRBJ2-5; 12 bases match TRBD2. Gene TRBJ2-1 matches the end of the DNA better, so the J call may be wrong. Germline V gene sequence: CDR1 MNHNS, CDR2 SASEGT. The CDR3 runs to 15 residues. The CDR3: CASSETSGGLNGQFF. The CDR3 DNA reads TGTGCCAGCAGTGAAACTAGCGGGGGGCTCAATGGGCAGTTCTTC.

The V call is TRBV7-2, the J call TRBJ2-3; the D is unclear. Germline V gives CDR1 SGHTA, CDR2 FQGNSA. The CDR3 totals 13 residues. Trimming took 4 bases from V and 4 from J, leaving 9 bases between them. This chain's CDR3 is CASSSASPDTQYF. DNA for the CDR3: TGTGCCAGCAGCTCGGCTTCCCCAGATACGCAGTATTTT.

The J gene is TRBJ2-1, the V gene TRBV12-3 or TRBV12-4; TRBD2 might be the D (5 bases). Trimming took off 6 bases at V and 4 bases at J, with 7 bases between the two ends. This CDR3 comprises 12 residues. The CDR3 DNA reads as TGTGCCAGCAGGAAGCGGTACAATGAGCAGTTCTTC. Translation gives CASRKRYNEQFF.

V and J are TRBV12-3 or TRBV12-4 and TRBJ2-4; 9 positions match TRBD2. The CDR3 extends over 14 amino acids. The junction had 2 bases not matched to a gene; V was cut back by 3 bases and J by 5 bases. CDR3 nucleotides: TGTGCCAGCAGTTTGGTAGCGGGGGAAAACATTCAGTACTTC. It yields the protein CASSLVAGENIQYF.

The chain has TRBV7-9 and TRBJ2-5; D possibly corresponds to TRBD2 (7 bases). Germline values: CDR1 SEHNR, CDR2 FQNEAQ (reference sequence). Trimming removed 1 base from V and 5 bases from J, with 14 bases in between. This CDR3 region has 15 residues. The CDR3: CASSLDGGLWETQYF. The CDR3 coding sequence is TGTGCCAGCAGCTTAGACGGGGGGCTTTGGGAGACCCAGTACTTC.

This chain links TRBV3-1 with TRBJ1-1, with unresolved D. Trimming stripped 6 bases from V and 6 bases from J, with 17 bases between. The CDR3 extends over 14 amino acids. CDR1 and CDR2 (germline): LGHDT, YNNKEL (reference sequence). CDR3 loop: CASRFGEGGAEAFF. DNA of the CDR3: TGTGCCAGCAGGTTCGGGGAGGGAGGCGCTGAAGCTTTCTTT. Supplemented by reference TRBV3-1 and TRBJ1-1, the full variable domain reads DTAVSQTPKYLVTQMGNDKSIKCEQNLGHDTMYWYKQDSKKFLKIMFSYNNKELIINETVPNRFSPKSPDKAHLNLHINSLELGDSAVYFCASRFGEGGAEAFFGQGTRLTVV.

This clonotype was counted only a few times. V gene TRBV6-6 combines with J gene TRBJ2-2; 9 nucleotides line up with TRBD1. The V gene end was trimmed by 11 bases and the J gene end by 6 bases; junction bases not matched to a gene: 13. The CDR3 totals 15 residues. Per the germline V gene, CDR1 is MNHNY and CDR2 is SVGAGI (reference sequence). In nucleotides, the CDR3 is TGTGCCGGGTCCAAGGGACAGGGTCGGCCCGGGGAGCTGTTTTTT. The encoded protein is CAGSKGQGRPGELFF.

This clonotype turned up a few times. V gene TRBV5-1 combines with J gene TRBJ1-1, with TRBD1 as a possible D gene (5 bases). This CDR3 has 16 amino acids. Germline V CDR1 and CDR2: SGHRS, YFSETQ. V lost 3 bases and J 4 bases, leaving 19 bases between the germline ends. The CDR3, as DNA: TGCGCCAGCAGCTCAGAACCGGGACCCTTAACCACTGAAGCTTTCTTT. Translated: CASSSEPGPLTTEAFF.